This TCR beta chain was identified during a study of shared clonotypes between healthy human individuals. On the study more broadly: Plates per donor: three CD4 naive, three CD4 memory, two CD8 naive, one CD8 memory.

The CDR3 runs to 16 residues. The V gene lost 4 bases and the J gene lost 5 bases, with 19 bases spanning the gap. The V gene's germline CDR1 is MNHEY and CDR2 SVGAGI. General study findings and limits: The naive CD4 repertoires of a handful of donors were compared, and about 5% of clonotypes were shared.

Genomic DNA of every subset was divided equally among multiple immunoSEQ plates. Clones were sequenced by immunoSEQ multiplex PCR, and TCRdb holds only the in-frame ones, with some missing. The sample includes over a million clones, more than 65% of them seen just once. This clone was found a few times. Its antigen is unknown. What was sequenced was memory CD4+ T cells sorted from blood. Subset here: CD45RA-negative fraction. The source is a man between 18 and 29 years old in good health. The chain joins TRBV6-5 to TRBJ2-3; weak D call: TRBD2 (7 bases). The CDR3 region has the DNA TGTGCCAGCAGTTCCAGGGGCGGGGGTTTTGAAGATACGCAGTATTTT. It translates to CASSSRGGGFEDTQYF.